The 2 T cell receptor beta chains below were found in one sample sequenced in a study of cytomegalovirus exposure and HLA in healthy donors. The protocol was immunoSEQ multiplex PCR, while the TCRdb copy is restricted to in-frame clones and leaves out a portion. The sample gives under 100,000 clones, roughly 95% of which show up once; about 1.3% is in the top ten. The sample taken for sequencing was PBMCs. These TCRs come from a woman under 30 in good health and CMV-seronegative.

J is TRBJ2-5 and V is TRBV14; TRBD1 matches at 7 bases. The CDR3 runs to 15 residues. V dropped 3 bases and J dropped 5; count of bases not matched to a gene: 9. Germline CDR1 is SGHDN and CDR2 is FVKESK. This chain's CDR3 is CASSQYYDRAETQYF. CDR3 bases: TGTGCCAGCAGCCAGTACTATGACAGGGCTGAGACCCAGTACTTC.

The chain uses TRBV21-1 and TRBJ2-1; the table's D call of TRBD2 was not tested on the DNA. TRBV21-1 is a listed pseudogene. The CDR3 has 15 residues. The CDR3 sequence is CASYPSGTSGNEQFF. The DNA for the CDR3 is TGTGCCAGCTATCCCTCGGGGACTAGTGGTAATGAGCAGTTCTTC.